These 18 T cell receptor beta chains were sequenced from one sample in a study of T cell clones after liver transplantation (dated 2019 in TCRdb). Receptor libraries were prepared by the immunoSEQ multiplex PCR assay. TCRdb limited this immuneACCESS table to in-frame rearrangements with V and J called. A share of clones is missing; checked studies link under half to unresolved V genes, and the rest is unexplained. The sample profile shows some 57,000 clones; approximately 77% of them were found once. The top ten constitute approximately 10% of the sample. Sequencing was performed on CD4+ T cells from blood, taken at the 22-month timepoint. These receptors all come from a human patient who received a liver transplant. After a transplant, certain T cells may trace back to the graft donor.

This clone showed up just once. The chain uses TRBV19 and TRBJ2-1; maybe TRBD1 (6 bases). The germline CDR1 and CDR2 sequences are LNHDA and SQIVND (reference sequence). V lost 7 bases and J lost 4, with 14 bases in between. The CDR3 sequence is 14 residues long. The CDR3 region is CASTIGGTYNEQFF. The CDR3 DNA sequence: TGTGCCAGTACCATAGGGGGTACTTACAATGAGCAGTTCTTC. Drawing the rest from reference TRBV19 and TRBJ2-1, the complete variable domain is DGGITQSPKYLFRKEGQNVTLSCEQNLNHDAMYWYRQDPGQGLRLIYYSQIVNDFQKGDIAEGYSVSREKKESFPLTVTSAQKNPTAFYLCASTIGGTYNEQFFGPGTRLTVL.

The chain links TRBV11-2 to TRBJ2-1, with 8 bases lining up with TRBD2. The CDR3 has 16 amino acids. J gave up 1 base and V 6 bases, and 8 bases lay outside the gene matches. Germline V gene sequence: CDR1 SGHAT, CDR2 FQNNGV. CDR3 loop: CASSYLPSGSYNEQFF. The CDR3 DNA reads TGTGCCAGCAGTTATCTCCCTAGCGGGTCCTACAATGAGCAGTTCTTC. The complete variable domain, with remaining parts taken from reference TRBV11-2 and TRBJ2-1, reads EAGVAQSPRYKIIEKRQSVAFWCNPISGHATLYWYQQILGQGPKLLIQFQNNGVVDDSQLPKDRFSAERLKGVDSTLKIQPAKLEDSAVYLCASSYLPSGSYNEQFFGPGTRLTVL.

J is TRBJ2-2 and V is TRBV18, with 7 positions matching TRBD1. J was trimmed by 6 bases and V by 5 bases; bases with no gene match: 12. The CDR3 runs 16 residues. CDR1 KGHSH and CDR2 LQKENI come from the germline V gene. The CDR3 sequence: CASSSLSTGQAGELFF. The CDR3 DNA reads TGTGCCAGCTCATCCCTTTCGACAGGGCAAGCCGGGGAGCTGTTTTTT. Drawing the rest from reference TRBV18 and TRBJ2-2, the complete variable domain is NAGVMQNPRHLVRRRGQEARLRCSPMKGHSHVYWYRQLPEEGLKFMVYLQKENIIDESGMPKERFSAEFPKEGPSILRIQQVVRGDSAAYFCASSSLSTGQAGELFFGEGSRLTVL.

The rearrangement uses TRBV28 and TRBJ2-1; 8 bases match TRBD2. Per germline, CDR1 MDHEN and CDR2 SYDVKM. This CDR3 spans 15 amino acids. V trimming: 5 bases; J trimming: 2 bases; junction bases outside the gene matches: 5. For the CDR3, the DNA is TGTGCCAGCAGTGCCGGGACTAGGGCCTACAATGAGCAGTTCTTC. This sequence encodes CASSAGTRAYNEQFF.

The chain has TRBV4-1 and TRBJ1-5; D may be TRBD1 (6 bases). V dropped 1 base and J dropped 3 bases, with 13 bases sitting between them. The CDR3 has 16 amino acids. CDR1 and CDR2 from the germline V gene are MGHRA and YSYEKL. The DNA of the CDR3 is TGCGCCAGCAGCCAAGGCGGCACAGGGCACAATCAGCCCCAGCATTTT. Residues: CASSQGGTGHNQPQHF.

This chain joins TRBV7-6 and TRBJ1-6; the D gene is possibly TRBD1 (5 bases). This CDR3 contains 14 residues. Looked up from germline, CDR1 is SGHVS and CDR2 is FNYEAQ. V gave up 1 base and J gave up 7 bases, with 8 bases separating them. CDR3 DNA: TGTGCCAGCAGCTTAGATCAGGGAAATTCACCCCTCCACTTT. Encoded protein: CASSLDQGNSPLHF.

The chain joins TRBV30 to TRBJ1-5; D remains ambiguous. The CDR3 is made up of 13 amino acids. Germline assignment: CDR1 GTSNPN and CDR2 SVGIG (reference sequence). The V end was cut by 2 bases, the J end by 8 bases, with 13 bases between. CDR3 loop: CAWSRAAREPQHF. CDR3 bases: TGTGCCTGGAGTCGGGCAGCCCGAGAGCCCCAGCATTTT.

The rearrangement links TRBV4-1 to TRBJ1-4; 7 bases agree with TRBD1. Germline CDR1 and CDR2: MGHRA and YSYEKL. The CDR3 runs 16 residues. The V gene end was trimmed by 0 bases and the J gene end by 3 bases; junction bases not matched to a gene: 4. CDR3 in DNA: TGCGCCAGCAGCCAAGATGAGGGGACAGCTAATGAAAAACTGTTTTTT. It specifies CASSQDEGTANEKLFF.

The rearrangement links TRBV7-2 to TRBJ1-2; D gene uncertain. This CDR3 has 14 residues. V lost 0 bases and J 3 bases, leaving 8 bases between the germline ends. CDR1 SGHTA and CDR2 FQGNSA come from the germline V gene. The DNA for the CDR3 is TGTGCCAGCAGCTTAGCTGGGGTAGACTATGGCTACACCTTC. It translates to CASSLAGVDYGYTF.

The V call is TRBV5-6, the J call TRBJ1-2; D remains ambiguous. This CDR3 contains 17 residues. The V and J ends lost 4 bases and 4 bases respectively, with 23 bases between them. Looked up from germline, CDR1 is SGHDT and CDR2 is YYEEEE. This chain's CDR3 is CASSPTGYTHPGYGYTF. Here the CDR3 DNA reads TGTGCCAGCAGCCCGACGGGGTACACTCACCCCGGCTATGGCTACACCTTC.

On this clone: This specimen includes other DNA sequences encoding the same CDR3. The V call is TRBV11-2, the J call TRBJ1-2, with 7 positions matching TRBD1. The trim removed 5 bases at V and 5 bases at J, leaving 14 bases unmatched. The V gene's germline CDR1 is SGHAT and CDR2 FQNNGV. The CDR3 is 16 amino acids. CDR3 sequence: CASSPPWDSLRYGYTF. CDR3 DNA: TGTGCCAGCAGCCCACCCTGGGACAGTCTTAGGTATGGCTACACCTTC. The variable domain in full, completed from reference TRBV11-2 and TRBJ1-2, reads EAGVAQSPRYKIIEKRQSVAFWCNPISGHATLYWYQQILGQGPKLLIQFQNNGVVDDSQLPKDRFSAERLKGVDSTLKIQPAKLEDSAVYLCASSPPWDSLRYGYTFGSGTRLTVV.

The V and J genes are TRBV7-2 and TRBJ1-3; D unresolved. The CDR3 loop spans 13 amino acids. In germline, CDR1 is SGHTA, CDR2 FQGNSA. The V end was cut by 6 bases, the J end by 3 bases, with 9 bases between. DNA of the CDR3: TGTGCCAGCAGTTCCGACCGTGGAAACACCATATATTTT. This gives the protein CASSSDRGNTIYF.

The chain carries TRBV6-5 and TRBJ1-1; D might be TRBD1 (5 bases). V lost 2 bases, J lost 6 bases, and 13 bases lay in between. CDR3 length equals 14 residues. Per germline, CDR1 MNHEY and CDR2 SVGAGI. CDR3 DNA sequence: TGTGCCAGCAGTTACGGGGGGAGTGACGCTGAAGCTTTCTTT. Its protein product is CASSYGGSDAEAFF.

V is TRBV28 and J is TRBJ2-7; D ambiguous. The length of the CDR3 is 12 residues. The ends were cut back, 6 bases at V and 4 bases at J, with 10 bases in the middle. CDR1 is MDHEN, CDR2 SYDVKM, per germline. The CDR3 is CASRSWDYEQYF. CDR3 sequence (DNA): TGTGCCAGCAGGTCCTGGGATTACGAGCAGTACTTC.

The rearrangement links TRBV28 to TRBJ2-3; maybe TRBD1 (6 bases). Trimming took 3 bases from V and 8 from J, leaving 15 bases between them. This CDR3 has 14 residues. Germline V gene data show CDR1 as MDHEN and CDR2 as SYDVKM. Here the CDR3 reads CASSFGQFPVTQYF. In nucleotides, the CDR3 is TGTGCCAGCAGTTTTGGACAGTTCCCAGTTACGCAGTATTTT.

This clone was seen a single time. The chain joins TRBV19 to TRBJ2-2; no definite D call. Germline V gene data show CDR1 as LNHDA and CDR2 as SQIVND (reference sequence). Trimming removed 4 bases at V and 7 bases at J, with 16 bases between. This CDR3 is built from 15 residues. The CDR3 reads CASSTPRTGGGELFF. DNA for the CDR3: TGTGCCAGTAGTACACCTCGGACGGGCGGCGGGGAGCTGTTTTTT. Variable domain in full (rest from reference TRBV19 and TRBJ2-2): DGGITQSPKYLFRKEGQNVTLSCEQNLNHDAMYWYRQDPGQGLRLIYYSQIVNDFQKGDIAEGYSVSREKKESFPLTVTSAQKNPTAFYLCASSTPRTGGGELFFGEGSRLTVL.

The CDR3 spells CASSVQTASNTGELFF. The CDR3 DNA reads as TGTGCCAGCTCTGTCCAGACAGCCTCGAACACCGGGGAGCTGTTTTTT. This chain links TRBV2 with TRBJ2-2, with D perhaps matching TRBD1 (5 bases). This CDR3 region has 16 residues. Deletions cut 8 bases from V and 0 bases from J, with 16 bases between. Germline CDR1 SNHLY, CDR2 FYNNEI.

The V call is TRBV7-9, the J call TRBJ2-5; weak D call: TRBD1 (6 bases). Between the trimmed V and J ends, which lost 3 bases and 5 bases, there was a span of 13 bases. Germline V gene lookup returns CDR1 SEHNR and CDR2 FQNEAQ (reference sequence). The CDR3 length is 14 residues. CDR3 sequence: CASSFTGTPETQYF. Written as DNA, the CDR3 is TGTGCCAGCAGCTTTACAGGGACCCCGGAGACCCAGTACTTC.